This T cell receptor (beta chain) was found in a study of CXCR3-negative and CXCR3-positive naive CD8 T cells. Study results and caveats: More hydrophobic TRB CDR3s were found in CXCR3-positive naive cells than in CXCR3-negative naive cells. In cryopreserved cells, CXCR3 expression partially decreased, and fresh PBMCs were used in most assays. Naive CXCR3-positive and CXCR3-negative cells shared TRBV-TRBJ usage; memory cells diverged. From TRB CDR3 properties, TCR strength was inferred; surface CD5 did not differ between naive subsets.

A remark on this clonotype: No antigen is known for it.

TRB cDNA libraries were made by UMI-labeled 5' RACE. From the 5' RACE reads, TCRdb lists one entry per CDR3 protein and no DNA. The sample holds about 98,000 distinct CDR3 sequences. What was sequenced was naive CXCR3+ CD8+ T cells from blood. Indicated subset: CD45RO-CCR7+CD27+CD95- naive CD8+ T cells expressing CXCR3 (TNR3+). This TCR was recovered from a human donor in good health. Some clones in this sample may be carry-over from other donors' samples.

CDR3 amino acids: CASSNIRTSGTNTGEPFF. The gene calls are TRBV4-3 and TRBJ2-2; the TRBD2 assignment by TCRdb is unverifiable without DNA. This CDR3 spans 18 amino acids. Germline V CDR1 and CDR2: LGHNA, YSLEER.